This TCR beta chain was obtained from a study of blood T cells in healthy people across ages. A single count supports this clonotype. Germline loops: CDR1 DFQATT, CDR2 SNEGSKA (reference sequence). The CDR3 spans 14 residues. V was clipped by 3 bases and J by 6 bases, with 15 bases between them. A second PCR of about 7 to 12 cycles used a sample-barcoded 5' primer and a J-beta primer mix. All cDNA molecules were each tagged by a template-switch adaptor with 12 random nucleotides. Researchers report that each sample yielded at least 3 million CDR3-containing paired-end reads. MiXCR, applied by TCRdb to the 5' RACE reads, yields one record per CDR3 protein. Of about 780,000 distinct CDR3 sequences in the sample, more than 35% are singletons; the top ten hold 15% to 20%.

This TCR came from a man older than 75 in good health. The sequenced sample consisted of blood. The chain recombines TRBV20-1 with TRBJ2-4; maybe TRBD1 (6 bases). The CDR3 here is CSARVDSDLNIQYF. In DNA form, the CDR3 reads TGCAGTGCTAGGGTGGACAGCGACCTAAACATTCAGTACTTC.